This entry features one T cell receptor beta chain sequence. The antigen remains unidentified. The authors drew 8.5 to 10 milliliters of peripheral blood from each donor. The data derive from a study of blood T cells in healthy people across ages. Study findings and constraints: Age brought a roughly linear fall in TCR beta diversity measured per million T cells.

In germline, CDR1 is MNHEY, CDR2 SMNVEV (reference sequence). V shed 6 bases, J shed 4 bases, and the junction held 6 bases outside the gene matches. CDR3 length: 15 residues. A sample-barcoded 5' primer and a J-beta primer mix were used in a second PCR of about 6 to 12 cycles. TCRdb recomputed calls from the 5' RACE reads with MiXCR, one row per CDR3 protein. The data contain 700,000 to 850,000 distinct CDR3 sequences, 35% to 40% of them seen just once; the ten biggest clones take up 10% to 15%. The chain joins TRBV27 to TRBJ2-5; TRBD2 agrees at 12 bases. Sequencing used blood. The receptor's source is a man younger than 35 in good health. The chain's CDR3 is CASRMTSGGLETQYF. Written as DNA, the CDR3 is TGTGCCAGCAGGATGACTAGCGGGGGTCTAGAGACCCAGTACTTC.